These T cell receptor beta chains were read from a single sample in a study of breast tumors, draining lymph nodes, adjacent tissues. TCRdb re-called the multiplex PCR reads through MiXCR, storing one row per CDR3 protein. The top ten hold less than 6% of the sample, which has about 110,000 distinct CDR3 sequences, approximately 28% seen once. Specimen: axillary lymph node tissue. Source of these receptors: a female donor with breast cancer. Some clones in this sample may be carry-over from other donors' samples. Each CDR3 is given with its conserved first and last residue. The D gene is left open where the match is weak. Size is stated for part of the rows, as once, few or many counts, or as a class when the clone is expanded.

clone_size	d_call	j_call	v_call	cdr3_aa	cdr3_nt
-	-	TRBJ1-6	TRBV7-7	CASPLQVSDSPLHF	TGTGCTAGCCCCTTACAGGTTTCTGATTCACCCCTCCACTTT
-	TRBD1	TRBJ1-1	TRBV11-2	CASSLARGRTEAFF	TGTGCCAGCAGCTTAGCCAGGGGGCGCACTGAAGCTTTCTTT
many	TRBD1	TRBJ2-7	TRBV5-1	CASSLVPGTGAYEQYF	TGCGCCAGCAGCTTGGTACCCGGGACAGGGGCCTACGAGCAGTACTTC
-	-	TRBJ2-2	TRBV5-6	CANSLGATGELFF	TGTGCCAACAGCTTGGGGGCTACTGGGGAGCTGTTTTTT
-	-	TRBJ2-5	TRBV24-1	CATSDPDKRGETQYF	TGTGCCACCAGTGATCCGGACAAAAGGGGGGAGACCCAGTACTTC
many	-	TRBJ2-6	TRBV19	CASSMGREAVSGANVLTF	TGTGCCAGTAGTATGGGCAGGGAGGCTGTCTCTGGGGCCAACGTCCTGACTTTC
few	-	TRBJ1-1	TRBV5-6	CASSRAGLAFF	TGTGCCAGCAGCCGCGCCGGTTTGGCTTTCTTT
many	-	TRBJ2-5	TRBV4-1	CASSQVADQETQYF	TGCGCCAGCAGCCAAGTGGCAGACCAAGAGACCCAGTACTTC
many	TRBD1	TRBJ1-2	TRBV12-3/TRBV12-4	CASSLTGDYGYTF	TGTGCCAGCAGTTTAACAGGGGACTATGGCTACACCTTC
-	-	TRBJ1-4	TRBV19	CAGRAYGSGQSATNEKLFF	TGTGCCGGTAGGGCATACGGCAGCGGACAGAGTGCAACTAATGAAAAACTGTTTTTT
many	-	TRBJ2-7	TRBV19	CASSSQAASYEQYF	TGTGCCAGTAGTTCGCAGGCTGCCTCCTACGAGCAGTACTTC
many	TRBD1	TRBJ2-3	TRBV6-5	CASRPTGGTDTQYF	TGTGCCAGCAGACCGACAGGGGGCACAGATACGCAGTATTTT
-	TRBD2	TRBJ2-2	TRBV9	CASSAGLAGGPRTGELFF	TGTGCCAGCAGCGCCGGACTAGCGGGGGGGCCCCGCACCGGGGAGCTGTTTTTT
once	-	TRBJ2-2	TRBV7-2	CASSLTSGELFF	TGTGCCAGCAGCCTCACTAGCGGGGAGCTGTTTTTT
-	-	TRBJ1-6	TRBV14	CASSRAGAVGSPLRF	TGTGCCAGCAGCCGAGCTGGGGCGGTGGGTTCACCCCTCCGCTTT
many	-	TRBJ1-2	TRBV12-3/TRBV12-4	CASRGDKTSGGYTF	TGTGCCAGCAGGGGGGACAAAACTTCAGGGGGCTACACCTTC
-	-	TRBJ1-1	TRBV28	CASSPNRQNTEAFF	TGTGCCAGCAGCCCCAATCGACAGAACACTGAAGCTTTCTTT
few	TRBD2	TRBJ2-7	TRBV27	CASSFWGGVRDEQYF	TGTGCCAGCAGTTTCTGGGGGGGGGTCCGCGACGAGCAGTACTTC
many	-	TRBJ1-4	TRBV5-6	CASSFIGPEKEKLFF	TGTGCCAGCAGCTTTATCGGACCAGAGAAGGAAAAACTGTTTTTT
-	-	TRBJ2-7	TRBV12-3/TRBV12-4	CASSPGRSYERYF	TGTGCCAGCAGCCCGGGACGGAGCTACGAACGGTACTTC
many	-	TRBJ1-5	TRBV20-1	CSARRRNQPQHF	TGCAGTGCTAGACGAAGGAATCAGCCCCAGCATTTT
many	TRBD2	TRBJ2-5	TRBV4-1	CASSQLAGVVETQYF	TGCGCCAGCAGCCAACTAGCGGGAGTGGTAGAGACCCAGTACTTC
-	TRBD1	TRBJ1-3	TRBV20-1	CSAAPGQGINTIYF	TGCAGTGCAGCCCCGGGACAGGGGATAAACACCATATATTTT
many	TRBD1	TRBJ2-7	TRBV5-1	CASSLRTGMPEQYF	TGCGCCAGCAGCTTAAGGACAGGGATGCCCGAGCAGTACTTC
-	-	TRBJ1-5	TRBV2	CVSSGGASNQPQHF	TGTGTCAGCTCTGGAGGGGCTAGCAATCAGCCCCAGCATTTT
many	TRBD2	TRBJ2-3	TRBV20-1	CSLERGNPNTQYF	TGCAGTCTGGAGCGGGGGAACCCAAATACGCAGTATTTT
-	TRBD2	TRBJ2-2	TRBV28	CASRPAGLAGNLNTGELFF	TGTGCCAGCAGGCCCGCGGGACTAGCGGGAAATTTGAACACCGGGGAGCTGTTTTTT
once	-	TRBJ2-2	TRBV7-2	CASSLLGLSDYEQYFGELFF	-
few	-	TRBJ1-1	TRBV6-5	CASRPTGVTTEAFF	TGTGCCAGCAGACCCACGGGGGTAACAACTGAAGCTTTCTTT
many	TRBD1	TRBJ2-3	TRBV7-9	CASSTGQGEDTQYF	TGTGCCAGCAGCACCGGACAGGGTGAAGATACGCAGTATTTT
many	TRBD2	TRBJ2-7	TRBV12-3/TRBV12-4	CASNRGGRAYEQYF	TGTGCCAGCAACCGGGGGGGCAGGGCCTACGAGCAGTACTTC
many	-	TRBJ2-1	TRBV3-1	CASSQDGPRAYNEQFF	TGTGCCAGCAGCCAAGATGGGCCAAGGGCCTACAATGAGCAGTTCTTC
-	-	TRBJ2-1	TRBV20-1	CSARGLVDNEQFF	TGCAGTGCTAGAGGACTAGTTGACAATGAGCAGTTCTTC
many	-	TRBJ2-5	TRBV2	CASSQDQETQYF	TGTGCCAGCAGTCAAGATCAAGAGACCCAGTACTTC
many	-	TRBJ2-2	TRBV29-1	CSVRSGPGELFF	TGCAGCGTTCGGTCCGGTCCCGGGGAGCTGTTTTTT
many	-	TRBJ2-4	TRBV6-5	CASSYSIGGSTKNIQYF	TGTGCCAGCAGTTACTCGATAGGAGGGAGTACCAAAAACATTCAGTACTTC
-	TRBD2	TRBJ2-1	TRBV27	CASSQSGRAGGEQFF	TGTGCCAGCAGCCAGAGCGGGAGGGCCGGTGGTGAGCAGTTCTTC
many	TRBD2	TRBJ2-2	TRBV4-2	CASSQVLAGGSGELFF	TGTGCCAGCAGCCAAGTTCTAGCGGGGGGTTCCGGGGAGCTGTTTTTT
many	-	TRBJ2-1	TRBV3-1	CASSQGHFYNEQFF	TGTGCCAGCAGCCAAGGGCACTTCTACAATGAGCAGTTCTTC
many	TRBD1	TRBJ2-3	TRBV20-1	CSAPDFDRVSTDTQYF	TGCAGTGCTCCGGACTTTGACAGGGTTAGCACAGATACGCAGTATTTT
many	-	TRBJ1-5	TRBV2	CASSEGRQPQHF	TGTGCCAGCAGTGAGGGACGTCAGCCCCAGCATTTT